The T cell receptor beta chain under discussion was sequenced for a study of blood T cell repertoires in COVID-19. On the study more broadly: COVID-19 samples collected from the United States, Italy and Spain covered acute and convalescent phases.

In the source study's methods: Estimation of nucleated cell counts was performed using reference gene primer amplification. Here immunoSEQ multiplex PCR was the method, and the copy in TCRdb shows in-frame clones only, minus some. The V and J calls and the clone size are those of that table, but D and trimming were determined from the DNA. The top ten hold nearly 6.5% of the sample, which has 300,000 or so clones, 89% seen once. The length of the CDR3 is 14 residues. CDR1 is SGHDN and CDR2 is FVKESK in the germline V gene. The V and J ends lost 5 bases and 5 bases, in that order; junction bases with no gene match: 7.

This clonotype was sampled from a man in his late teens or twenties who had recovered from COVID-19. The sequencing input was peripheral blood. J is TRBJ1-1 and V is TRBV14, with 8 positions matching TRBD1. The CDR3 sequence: CASSSGQGRTEAFF. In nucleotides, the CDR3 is TGTGCCAGCAGCTCCGGACAGGGTCGGACTGAAGCTTTCTTT.